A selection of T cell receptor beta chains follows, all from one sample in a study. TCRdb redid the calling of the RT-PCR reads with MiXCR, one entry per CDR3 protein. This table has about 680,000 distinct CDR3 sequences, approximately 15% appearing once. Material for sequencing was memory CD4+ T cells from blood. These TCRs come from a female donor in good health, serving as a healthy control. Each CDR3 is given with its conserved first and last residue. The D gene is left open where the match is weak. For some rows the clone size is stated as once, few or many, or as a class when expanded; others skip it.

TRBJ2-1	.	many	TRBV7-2	TGTGCCAGCAGCTGGGCCCTCGGAGGGGATGAGCAGTTCTTC	CASSWALGGDEQFF
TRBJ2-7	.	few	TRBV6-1	TGTGCCAGCAGTGACCGTCGTGAGGGCTACGAGCAGTACTTC	CASSDRREGYEQYF
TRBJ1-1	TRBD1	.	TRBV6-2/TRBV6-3	TGTGCCAGCAGTCAACTTCAGGGGGCCACTGAAGCTTTCTTT	CASSQLQGATEAFF
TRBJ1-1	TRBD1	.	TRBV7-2	TGTGCCAGCAGCTTGTACCGGGACAGGGGTGCTGAAGCTTTCTTT	CASSLYRDRGAEAFF
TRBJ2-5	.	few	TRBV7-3	TGTGCCAGCAGCTTATATTCGGGACAACAAGAGACCCAGTACTTC	CASSLYSGQQETQYF
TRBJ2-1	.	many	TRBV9	TGTGCCAGCAGCGTAGGGCTAGCGTTTTACAATGAGCAGTTCTTC	CASSVGLAFYNEQFF
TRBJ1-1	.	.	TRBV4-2	TGTGCCAGCAGCCAAGATCCTCGGCAGGCGTTGAAAGCTTTCTTT	CASSQDPRQALKAFF
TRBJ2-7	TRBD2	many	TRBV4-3	TGCGCCAGCAGCCAAGTTTTGCTAGCGGCTCGTGGCGAGCAGTACTTC	CASSQVLLAARGEQYF
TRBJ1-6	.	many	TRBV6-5	TGTGCCAGTACGACGGCCTTTAGCTCCTATAATTCACCCCTCCACTTT	CASTTAFSSYNSPLHF
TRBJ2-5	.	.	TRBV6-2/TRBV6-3	TGTGCCAGCAGTTACTCGCGACTCCGTCTGGAGACCCAGTACTTC	CASSYSRLRLETQYF
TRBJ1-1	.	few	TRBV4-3	TGCGCCAGCAGCCGAGCTTACGACACTGAAGCTTTCTTT	CASSRAYDTEAFF
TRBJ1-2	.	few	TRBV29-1	TGCAGCGTTGGTTTGCTCGGACCCTATGGCTACACCTTC	CSVGLLGPYGYTF
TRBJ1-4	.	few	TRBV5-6	TGTGCCAGCGGAGCGGGGGGCGCAGGAAAACTGTTTTTT	CASGAGGAGKLFF
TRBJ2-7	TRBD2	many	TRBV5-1	TGCGCCAGCACCTCCACTAGCGGGTCATACGAGCAGTACTTC	CASTSTSGSYEQYF
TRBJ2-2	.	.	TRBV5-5	TGTGCCAGCAGCCGTCATAGCGGAGGGAACACCGGGGAGCTGTTTTTT	CASSRHSGGNTGELFF
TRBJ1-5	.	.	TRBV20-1	TGCAGTGCTAGAGAGGGGGTTCGGCCCCAGCATTTT	CSAREGVRPQHF
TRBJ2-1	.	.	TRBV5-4	TGTGCCAGCAGCTCAGCGGAGCAGGGGCTCAATGAGCAGTTCTTC	CASSSAEQGLNEQFF
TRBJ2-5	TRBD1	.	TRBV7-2	TGTGCCAGCAGCCAACAGGGGATCCAAGAGACCCAGTACTTC	CASSQQGIQETQYF
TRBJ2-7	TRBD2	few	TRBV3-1	TGTGCCAGCAGCGCGGGACTAGCGGGAGATCCCCGGTACTTC	CASSAGLAGDPRYF
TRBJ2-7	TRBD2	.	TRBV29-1	TGCAGCGTTGGCGGGACTAGCGTTTCCTACGAGCAGTACTTC	CSVGGTSVSYEQYF
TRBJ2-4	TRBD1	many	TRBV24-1	TGTGCCACCAGTGACCCGACAGGGAGCACAAACATTCAGTACTTC	CATSDPTGSTNIQYF
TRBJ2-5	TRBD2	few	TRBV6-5	TGTGCCAGCAGTTACACCCCCGCGGGCGGGGGGGTAGAGACCCAGTACTTC	CASSYTPAGGGVETQYF
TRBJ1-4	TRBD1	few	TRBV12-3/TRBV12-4	TGTGCCAGCAGTTTGGGGACAGTCAGTGAAAAACTGTTTTTT	CASSLGTVSEKLFF
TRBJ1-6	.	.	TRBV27	TGTGCCAGCAGCTTGCAGGGCGCTCGCTCCTATAATTCACCCCTCCACTTT	CASSLQGARSYNSPLHF
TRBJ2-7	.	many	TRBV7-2	TGTGCCAGCAGCTCGGGTGGCTCCTACGAGCAGTACTTC	CASSSGGSYEQYF
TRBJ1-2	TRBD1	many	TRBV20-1	TGCAGTGCTACCACGGGACAGGGATTGGGCTATGGCTACACCTTC	CSATTGQGLGYGYTF
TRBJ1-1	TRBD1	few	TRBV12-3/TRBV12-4	TGTGCCAGCAGAGGGACAGGGGTTGAAGCTTTCTTT	CASRGTGVEAFF
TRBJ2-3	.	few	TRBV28	TGTGCCAGCCGGGGCGCAGGGGGGTTCACAGATACGCAGTATTTT	CASRGAGGFTDTQYF
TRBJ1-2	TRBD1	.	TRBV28	TGTGCCAGCAGTTTATCCCCACAGGGGAGATATGGCTACACCTTC	CASSLSPQGRYGYTF
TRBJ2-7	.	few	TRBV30	TGTGCCCGACGGGACGCGTCCTACGAGCAGTACTTC	CARRDASYEQYF
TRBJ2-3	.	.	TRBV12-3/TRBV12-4	TGTGCCAGCAGTTTTGTCCCTAGGATTAAGGCGACAGATACGCAGTATTTT	CASSFVPRIKATDTQYF
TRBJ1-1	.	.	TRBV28	TGTGCCAGCAGTTTCTGGGGTGGAAATACTGAAGCTTTCTTT	CASSFWGGNTEAFF
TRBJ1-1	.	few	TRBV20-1	TGCAGTGCTACACTCGCAGGCGAGAACACTGAAGCTTTCTTT	CSATLAGENTEAFF
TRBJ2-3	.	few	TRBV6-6	TGTGCCAGCATATCCCATAAGAGCACAGATACGCAGTATTTT	CASISHKSTDTQYF
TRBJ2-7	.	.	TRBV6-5	TGTGCCAGCAGCCGCGACTATTTGAGCGCCCCCTACGAGCAGTACTTC	CASSRDYLSAPYEQYF
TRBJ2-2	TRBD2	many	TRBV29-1	TGCAGCGCTGGGACTAGCGGATCAAACACCGGGGAGCTGTTTTTT	CSAGTSGSNTGELFF
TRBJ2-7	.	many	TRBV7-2	TGTGCCAGCAGCTTAGCCCGGGACCCGCAGCAGTACTTC	CASSLARDPQQYF
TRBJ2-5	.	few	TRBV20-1	TGCAGTGCTAGGGAGTTGGAGACCCAGTACTTC	CSARELETQYF
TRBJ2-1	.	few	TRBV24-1	TGTGCCACCAGTGACCCCAGGCGGGGTAGCTCCTACAATGAGCAGTTCTTC	CATSDPRRGSSYNEQFF
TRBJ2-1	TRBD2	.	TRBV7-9	TGTGCCAGCAGCCCCATGGGACTAACCAATGAGCAGTTCTTC	CASSPMGLTNEQFF